A single sample gave rise to the 26 T cell receptor beta chains below, sequenced in a study of T cell changes during pregnancy in multiple sclerosis. TCRdb's table, derived via immunoSEQ multiplex PCR, lists solely in-frame clones and lacks some. In the table there are about 40,000 clones, 90% of which are singletons. The starting material was CD4+ T cells from peripheral blood mononuclear cells, obtained in the third trimester of pregnancy. The receptor set was obtained from a female donor with multiple sclerosis, enrolled in a pregnancy study.

This clone was seen just once. The V call is TRBV19, the J call TRBJ1-4, with no clear D. Germline V CDR1 and CDR2: LNHDA, SQIVND (reference sequence). This CDR3 is 13 amino acids long. With 6 bases removed from V and 3 bases from J, the gap between germline ends came to 8 bases. Here the CDR3 DNA reads TGTGCCAGTAGCGCCCGAGCTAATGAAAAACTGTTTTTT. This translates into CASSARANEKLFF.

The chain carries TRBV5-6 and TRBJ1-5; tentatively, D is TRBD1 (6 bases). CDR1 SGHDT and CDR2 YYEEEE come from the germline V gene. This CDR3 has 13 residues. Trimming cost V 4 bases and J 7 bases, with 12 bases left between them. CDR3 region: CASSLRTVQPQHF. The CDR3 nucleotides are TGTGCCAGCAGCCTAAGGACAGTCCAGCCCCAGCATTTT.

The chain joins TRBV7-3 to TRBJ1-1; D might be TRBD1 (6 bases). The CDR3 covers 15 residues. Germline V CDR1 and CDR2: SGHTA, FQGTGA. V lost 4 bases to trimming and J lost 3 bases, with 15 bases between them. The CDR3 is CASSSNRVWYTEAFF. The CDR3 DNA is TGTGCCAGCAGCTCAAACAGGGTTTGGTACACTGAAGCTTTCTTT.

The rearrangement uses TRBV7-9 and TRBJ1-2; 7 bases agree with TRBD1. The junction had 1 base not matched to a gene; V was cut back by 6 bases and J by 3 bases. Germline V CDR1 and CDR2: SEHNR, FQNEAQ (reference sequence). The CDR3 extends over 12 amino acids. CDR3 region: CASSTGDYGYTF. The DNA of the CDR3 is TGTGCCAGCAGTACAGGGGACTATGGCTACACCTTC. Combining the CDR3 with reference TRBV7-9 and TRBJ1-2 gives the whole variable domain DTGVSQNPRHKITKRGQNVTFRCDPISEHNRLYWYRQTLGQGPEFLTYFQNEAQLEKSRLLSDRFSAERPKGSFSTLEIQRTEQGDSAMYLCASSTGDYGYTFGSGTRLTVV.

V gene TRBV19 combines with J gene TRBJ2-3, with TRBD2 matching over 7 bases. This CDR3 is 14 amino acids long. Germline CDR1 and CDR2: LNHDA and SQIVND (reference sequence). V trimming: 5 bases; J trimming: 2 bases; junction bases outside the gene matches: 4. CDR3 amino acids: CASSFTSATDTQYF. CDR3 in DNA: TGTGCCAGTAGTTTCACTAGCGCCACAGATACGCAGTATTTT.

The V call is TRBV5-4, the J call TRBJ2-7; TRBD2 matches 8 bases. Germline V gene data show CDR1 as SGHNT and CDR2 as YYREEE (reference sequence). The J segment lost 3 bases and the V segment lost 1 base, leaving 6 bases of the junction unmatched. The CDR3 has 15 amino acids. CDR3 DNA sequence: TGTGCCAGCAGCTTGAGCGGAGCGGGAGTCTACGAGCAGTACTTC. The encoded protein is CASSLSGAGVYEQYF.

The chain is built from TRBV11-3 and TRBJ2-7; 8 bases match TRBD2. Germline loops: CDR1 SGHNT, CDR2 YENEEA. The CDR3 extends over 17 amino acids. V gave up 0 bases and J gave up 4 bases; unmatched junction bases: 11. CDR3 coding DNA: TGTGCCAGCAGCTTAGAAATCGTGAGAGTAGCGGGATACGAGCAGTACTTC. As protein: CASSLEIVRVAGYEQYF. Full variable domain (outside the CDR3, taken from reference TRBV11-3 and TRBJ2-7): EAGVVQSPRYKIIEKKQPVAFWCNPISGHNTLYWYLQNLGQGPELLIRYENEEAVDDSQLPKDRFSAERLKGVDSTLKIQPAELGDSAVYLCASSLEIVRVAGYEQYFGPGTRLTVT.

The chain uses TRBV7-2 and TRBJ2-1; a possible D gene is TRBD1 (6 bases). The CDR3 covers 13 residues. V was trimmed by 6 bases and J by 6 bases, leaving 12 bases between them. Germline V gene data show CDR1 as SGHTA and CDR2 as FQGNSA. CDR3 amino acids: CASRTLGGNEQFF. CDR3 DNA: TGTGCCAGCAGGACCCTAGGGGGCAATGAGCAGTTCTTC.

This chain links TRBV5-1 with TRBJ2-3; 10 positions match TRBD2. Trimming cost V 0 bases and J 6 bases; bases outside gene matches: 10. This CDR3 is built from 17 residues. From germline, CDR1 is SGHRS and CDR2 YFSETQ. CDR3 in amino acids: CASSLVALAGAGDTQYF. The CDR3 region has the DNA TGCGCCAGCAGCTTGGTTGCTCTAGCGGGAGCGGGGGATACGCAGTATTTT. Looking up the rest from reference TRBV5-1 and TRBJ2-3 gives the full variable domain: KAGVTQTPRYLIKTRGQQVTLSCSPISGHRSVSWYQQTPGQGLQFLFEYFSETQRNKGNFPGRFSGRQFSNSRSEMNVSTLELGDSALYLCASSLVALAGAGDTQYFGPGTRLTVL.

The chain couples TRBV25-1 to TRBJ2-1; tentatively, D is TRBD1 (6 bases). Germline lookup yields CDR1 MGHDK and CDR2 SYGVNS. V was trimmed by 5 bases and J by 11 bases, leaving 13 bases between them. The CDR3 consists of 12 residues. The chain's CDR3 is CASSPRTGKQFF. The CDR3 coding sequence is TGTGCCAGCAGTCCTCGTACAGGGAAGCAGTTCTTC.

This sequence joins TRBV7-8 and TRBJ2-5; D is possibly TRBD1 (7 bases). V shed 6 bases and J shed 5 bases, with 16 bases lying between them. Germline CDR1 and CDR2: SGHVS and FQNEAQ. This CDR3 contains 14 residues. The CDR3 spells CASSRGRGQETQYF. Here the CDR3 DNA reads TGTGCCAGCAGTCGAGGGCGGGGACAGGAGACCCAGTACTTC.

Only one count was recorded for this clone. The V gene is TRBV7-9, the J gene TRBJ2-5; 9 bases fit TRBD2. The J segment lost 5 bases and the V segment lost 1 base, leaving 8 bases of the junction unmatched. Per the germline V gene, CDR1 is SEHNR and CDR2 is FQNEAQ (reference sequence). The CDR3 length is 16 residues. CDR3 bases: TGTGCCAGCAGCTTAGGTGGCGGGAGGGAAGGTGAGACCCAGTACTTC. As protein: CASSLGGGREGETQYF.

This clone was picked up one time. The J gene is TRBJ2-5, the V gene TRBV5-1; 8 nucleotides match TRBD1. This CDR3 contains 16 residues. With V trimmed by 2 bases and J by 4 bases, 10 bases remained unmatched. The germline gives CDR1 SGHRS, CDR2 YFSETQ. The CDR3 loop reads CASSFTDPTGAETQYF. CDR3 sequence (DNA): TGCGCCAGCAGCTTCACCGATCCGACAGGGGCAGAGACCCAGTACTTC.

The rearrangement joins TRBV28 to TRBJ2-3; TRBD1 agrees at 7 bases. This CDR3 contains 15 residues. V trimming: 3 bases; J trimming: 1 base; junction bases outside the gene matches: 4. From germline, CDR1 is MDHEN and CDR2 SYDVKM. In DNA form, the CDR3 reads TGTGCCAGCAGTTTCTCCGGGACAGGCACAGATACGCAGTATTTT. Its protein product is CASSFSGTGTDTQYF.

V gene TRBV27 combines with J gene TRBJ1-4; possible D gene TRBD1, 5 bases. CDR1 and CDR2 (germline): MNHEY, SMNVEV (reference sequence). V was cut by 8 bases and J by 10 bases, with 17 bases left in between. The CDR3 totals 13 residues. The CDR3 loop reads CASRSVGRGKLFF. The CDR3, as DNA: TGTGCCAGCCGTTCAGTAGGAAGGGGAAAACTGTTTTTT.

This chain uses TRBV29-1 with TRBJ2-3, with 7 bases lining up with TRBD2. CDR3 size: 15 residues. V was clipped by 1 base and J by 4 bases; unmatched bases: 8. Germline V lookup: CDR1 SQVTM, CDR2 ANQGSEA. The chain's CDR3 is CSVEVTGLGADTQYF. DNA for the CDR3: TGCAGCGTTGAAGTAACCGGACTAGGCGCAGATACGCAGTATTTT.

The chain recombines TRBV6-5 with TRBJ1-1; TRBD1 matches at 9 bases. This CDR3 has 14 residues. Trimming removed 7 bases from V and 1 base from J; junction bases left unmatched: 4. Germline V gene lookup returns CDR1 MNHEY and CDR2 SVGAGI. The CDR3 region is CASKQGAQNTEAFF. In nucleotides, the CDR3 is TGTGCCAGCAAACAGGGGGCGCAGAACACTGAAGCTTTCTTT.

The rearrangement links TRBV28 to TRBJ1-1; D not resolved. This CDR3 has 13 residues. V was shortened by 5 bases and J by 3 bases, with 10 bases between the two germline ends. Germline V gene lookup returns CDR1 MDHEN and CDR2 SYDVKM. The CDR3: CASSPPSYTEAFF. Written as DNA, the CDR3 is TGTGCCAGCAGTCCCCCTTCGTACACTGAAGCTTTCTTT.

This clone appeared a single time. The chain couples TRBV7-2 to TRBJ2-1, with TRBD2 matching over 14 bases. The CDR3 runs to 15 residues. Germline CDR1 and CDR2: SGHTA and FQGNSA. V lost 5 bases to trimming and J lost 7 bases; unmatched junction nucleotides: 4. The CDR3 loop is CASSPGLAGGNEQFF. The CDR3, as DNA: TGTGCCAGCAGCCCAGGACTAGCGGGAGGTAATGAGCAGTTCTTC.

The chain is built from TRBV6-6 and TRBJ1-1; TRBD1 might be the D (6 bases). The CDR3 is 14 amino acids. Looked up from germline, CDR1 is MNHNY and CDR2 is SVGAGI (reference sequence). With 3 bases removed from V and 3 bases from J, the gap between germline ends came to 11 bases. The CDR3 DNA sequence: TGTGCCAGCAGTTATGGGGGCAGGGACACTGAAGCTTTCTTT. This codes for CASSYGGRDTEAFF.

The rearrangement uses TRBV5-1 and TRBJ2-7; a weak D match, TRBD2 (5 bases). From germline, CDR1 is SGHRS and CDR2 YFSETQ. V shed 4 bases and J shed 6 bases, with 17 bases lying between them. This CDR3 spans 14 amino acids. The CDR3 DNA follows: TGCGCCAGCAGCACCGAGCCGGGGAACAGCGAGCAGTACTTC. Protein sequence: CASSTEPGNSEQYF.

This clone has just one count. The J gene is TRBJ2-7, the V gene TRBV30, with 9 bases that match TRBD1. Trimming at V came to 2 bases and at J to 3 bases, leaving 5 bases not matched to a gene. This CDR3 is 14 amino acids long. CDR1 and CDR2 from the germline V gene are GTSNPN and SVGIG (reference sequence). CDR3: CAWSIEDRGYEQYF. The CDR3 coding sequence is TGTGCCTGGAGTATAGAGGACAGGGGCTACGAGCAGTACTTC.

The chain couples TRBV6-5 to TRBJ2-1; TRBD2 agrees at 8 bases. V lost 4 bases, J lost 4 bases, and 6 bases stayed unmatched. Germline V gene sequence: CDR1 MNHEY, CDR2 SVGAGI. This CDR3 is built from 15 residues. CDR3 nucleotide sequence: TGTGCCAGCAGTTTTTTAGCGGGACCTTACAATGAGCAGTTCTTC. Its protein is CASSFLAGPYNEQFF.

This chain joins TRBV2 and TRBJ1-2, with TRBD1 matching over 8 bases. Germline lookup yields CDR1 SNHLY and CDR2 FYNNEI. The CDR3 totals 16 residues. V trimming: 1 base; J trimming: 2 bases; junction bases outside the gene matches: 6. The CDR3 reads CASSEGTGTTNYGYTF. CDR3 bases: TGTGCCAGCAGTGAAGGGACAGGGACAACCAACTATGGCTACACCTTC.

This chain uses TRBV5-1 with TRBJ2-7; 8 bases are a match to TRBD2. This CDR3 has 15 residues. The V segment lost 1 base and the J segment 5 bases; nucleotides outside the gene matches: 8. Per germline, CDR1 SGHRS and CDR2 YFSETQ. CDR3 sequence: CASSLRGTRNDEQYF. The CDR3 region has the DNA TGCGCCAGCAGCTTGAGGGGGACTAGAAATGACGAGCAGTACTTC.

V and J are TRBV18 and TRBJ1-3; no clear D. There are 13 residues in the CDR3. CDR1 KGHSH and CDR2 LQKENI come from the germline V gene. The V and J ends lost 3 bases and 2 bases respectively, with 5 bases between them. CDR3 residues: CASSPGTGNTIYF. In DNA, the CDR3 is TGTGCCAGCTCACCGGGCACTGGAAACACCATATATTTT.